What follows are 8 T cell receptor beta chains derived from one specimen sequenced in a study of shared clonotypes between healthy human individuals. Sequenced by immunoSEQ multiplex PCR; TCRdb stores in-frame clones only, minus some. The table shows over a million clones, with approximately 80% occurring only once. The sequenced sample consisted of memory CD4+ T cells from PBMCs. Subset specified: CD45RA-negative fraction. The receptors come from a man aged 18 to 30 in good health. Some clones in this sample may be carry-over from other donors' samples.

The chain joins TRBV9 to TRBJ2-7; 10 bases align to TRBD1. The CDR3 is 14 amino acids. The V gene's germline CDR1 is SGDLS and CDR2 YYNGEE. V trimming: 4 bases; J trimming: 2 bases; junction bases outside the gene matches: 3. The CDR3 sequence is CASSPGQGAYEQYF. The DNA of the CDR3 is TGTGCCAGCAGCCCTGGACAGGGGGCCTACGAGCAGTACTTC.

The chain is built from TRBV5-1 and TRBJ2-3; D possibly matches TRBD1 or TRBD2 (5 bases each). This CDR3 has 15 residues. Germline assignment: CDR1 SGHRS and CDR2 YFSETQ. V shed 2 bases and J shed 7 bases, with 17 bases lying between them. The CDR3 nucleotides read TGCGCCAGCAGCTTTCTGGGGGATCGGGTGAATACGCAGTATTTT. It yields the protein CASSFLGDRVNTQYF.

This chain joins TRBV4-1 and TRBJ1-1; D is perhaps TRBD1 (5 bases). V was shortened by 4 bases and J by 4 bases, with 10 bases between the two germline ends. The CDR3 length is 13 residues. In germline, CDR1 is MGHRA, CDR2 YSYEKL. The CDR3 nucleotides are TGCGCCAGCAGCCTCCTGGGGGGCACTGAAGCTTTCTTT. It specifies CASSLLGGTEAFF.

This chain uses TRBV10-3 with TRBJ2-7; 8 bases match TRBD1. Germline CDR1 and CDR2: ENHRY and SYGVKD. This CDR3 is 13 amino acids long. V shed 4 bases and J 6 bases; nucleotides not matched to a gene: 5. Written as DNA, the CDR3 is TGTGCCATCAGTGGGACAGGGTTCGCCGAGCAGTACTTC. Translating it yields CAISGTGFAEQYF.

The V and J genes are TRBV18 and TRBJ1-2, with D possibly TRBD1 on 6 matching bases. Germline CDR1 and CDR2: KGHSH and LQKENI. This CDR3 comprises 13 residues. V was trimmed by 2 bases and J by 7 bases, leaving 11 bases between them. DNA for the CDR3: TGTGCCAGCTCACCATCTCAGGGGTCTGGCTACACCTTC. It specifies CASSPSQGSGYTF.

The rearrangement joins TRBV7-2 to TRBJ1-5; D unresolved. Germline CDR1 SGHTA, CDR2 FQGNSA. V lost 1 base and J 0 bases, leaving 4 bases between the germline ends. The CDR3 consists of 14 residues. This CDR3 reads CASSLDHSNQPQHF. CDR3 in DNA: TGTGCCAGCAGCTTAGACCATAGCAATCAGCCCCAGCATTTT.

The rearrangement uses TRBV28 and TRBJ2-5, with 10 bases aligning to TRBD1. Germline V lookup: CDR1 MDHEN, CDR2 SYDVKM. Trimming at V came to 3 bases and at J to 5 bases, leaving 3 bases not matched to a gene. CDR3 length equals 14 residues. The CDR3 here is CASSLDRGRETQYF. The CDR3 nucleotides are TGTGCCAGCAGTTTGGACAGGGGGAGGGAGACCCAGTACTTC.

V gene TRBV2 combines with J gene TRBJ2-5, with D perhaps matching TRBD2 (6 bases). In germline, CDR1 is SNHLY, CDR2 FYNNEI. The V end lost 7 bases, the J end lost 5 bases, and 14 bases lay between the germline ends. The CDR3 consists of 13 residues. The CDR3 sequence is CASTGPGAETQYF. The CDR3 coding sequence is TGTGCCAGCACCGGGCCGGGAGCGGAGACCCAGTACTTC.